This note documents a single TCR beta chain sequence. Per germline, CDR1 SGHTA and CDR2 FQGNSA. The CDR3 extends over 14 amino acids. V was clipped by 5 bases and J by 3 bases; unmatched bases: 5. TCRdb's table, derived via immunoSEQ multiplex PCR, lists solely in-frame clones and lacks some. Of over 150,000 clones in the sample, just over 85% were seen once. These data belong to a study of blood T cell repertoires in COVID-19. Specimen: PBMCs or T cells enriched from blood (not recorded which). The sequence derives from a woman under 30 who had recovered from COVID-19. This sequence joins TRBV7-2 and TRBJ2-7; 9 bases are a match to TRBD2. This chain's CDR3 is CASSMGSGSYEQYF. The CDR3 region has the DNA TGTGCCAGCAGCATGGGTAGCGGGAGCTACGAGCAGTACTTC.